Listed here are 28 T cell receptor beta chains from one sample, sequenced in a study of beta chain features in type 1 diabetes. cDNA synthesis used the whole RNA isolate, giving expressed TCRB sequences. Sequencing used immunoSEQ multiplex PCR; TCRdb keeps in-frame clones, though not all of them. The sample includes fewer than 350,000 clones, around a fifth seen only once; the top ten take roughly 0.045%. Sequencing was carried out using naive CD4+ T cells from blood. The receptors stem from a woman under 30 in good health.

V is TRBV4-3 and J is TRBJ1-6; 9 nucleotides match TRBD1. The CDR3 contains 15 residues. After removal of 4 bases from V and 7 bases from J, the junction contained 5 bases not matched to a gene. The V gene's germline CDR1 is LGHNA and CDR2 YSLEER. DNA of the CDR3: TGCGCCAGCAGCCGAGAGGGGACAGGGAATTCACCCCTCCACTTT. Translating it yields CASSREGTGNSPLHF.

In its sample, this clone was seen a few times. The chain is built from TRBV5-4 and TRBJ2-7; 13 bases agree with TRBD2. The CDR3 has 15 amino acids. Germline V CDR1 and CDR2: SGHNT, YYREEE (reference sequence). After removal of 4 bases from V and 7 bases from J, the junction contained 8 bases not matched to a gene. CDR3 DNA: TGTGCCAGCAGCCCTGGGACTAGCGGGGTGAATGAGCAGTACTTC. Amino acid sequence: CASSPGTSGVNEQYF.

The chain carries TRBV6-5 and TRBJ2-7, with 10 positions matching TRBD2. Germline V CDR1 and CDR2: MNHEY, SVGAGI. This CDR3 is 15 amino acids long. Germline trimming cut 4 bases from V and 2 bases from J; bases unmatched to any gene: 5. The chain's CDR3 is CASSSGTSVTYEQYF. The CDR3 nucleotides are TGTGCCAGCAGTTCCGGGACTAGCGTAACCTACGAGCAGTACTTC.

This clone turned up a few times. CDR3 protein: CASSFWQGNTEAFF. The CDR3 nucleotides read TGTGCCAGCAGCTTTTGGCAGGGAAACACTGAAGCTTTCTTT. The V gene is TRBV7-9, the J gene TRBJ1-1; TRBD1 is a possible D gene (5 bases). CDR3 size: 14 residues. V dropped 3 bases and J dropped 2 bases, with 10 bases sitting between them. The germline V gene has CDR1 SEHNR and CDR2 FQNEAQ (reference sequence).

The CDR3 loop reads CASSYSGRTYNEQFF. The CDR3, as DNA: TGTGCCAGCAGCTATAGCGGGAGGACTTACAATGAGCAGTTCTTC. The chain joins TRBV2 to TRBJ2-1, with 10 positions matching TRBD2. The J segment lost 4 bases and the V segment lost 6 bases, leaving 6 bases of the junction unmatched. The CDR3 runs to 15 residues. CDR1 SNHLY and CDR2 FYNNEI come from the germline V gene.

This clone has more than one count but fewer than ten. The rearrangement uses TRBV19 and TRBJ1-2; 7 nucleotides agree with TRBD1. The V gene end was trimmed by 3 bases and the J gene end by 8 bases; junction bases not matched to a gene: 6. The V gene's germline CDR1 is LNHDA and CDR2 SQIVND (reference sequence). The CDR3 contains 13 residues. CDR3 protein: CASSMTAGGGYTF. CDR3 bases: TGTGCCAGTAGTATGACGGCAGGGGGAGGCTACACCTTC.

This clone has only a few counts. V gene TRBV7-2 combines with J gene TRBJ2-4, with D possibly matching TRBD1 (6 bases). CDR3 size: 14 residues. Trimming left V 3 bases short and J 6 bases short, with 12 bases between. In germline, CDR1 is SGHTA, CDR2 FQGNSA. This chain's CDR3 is CASSFQGLANIQYF. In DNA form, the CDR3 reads TGTGCCAGCAGCTTCCAGGGGCTGGCAAACATTCAGTACTTC.

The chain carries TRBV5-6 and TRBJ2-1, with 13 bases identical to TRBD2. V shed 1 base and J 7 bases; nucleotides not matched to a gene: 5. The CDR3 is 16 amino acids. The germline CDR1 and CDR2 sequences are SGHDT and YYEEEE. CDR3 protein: CASSLWTSGRRNEQFF. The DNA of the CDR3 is TGTGCCAGCAGCTTGTGGACTAGCGGGAGAAGGAATGAGCAGTTCTTC.

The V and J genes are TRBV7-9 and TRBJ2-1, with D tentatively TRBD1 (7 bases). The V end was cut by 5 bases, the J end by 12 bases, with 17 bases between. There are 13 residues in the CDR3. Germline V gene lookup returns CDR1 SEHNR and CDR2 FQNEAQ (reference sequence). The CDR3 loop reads CASSPPGGSGQFF. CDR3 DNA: TGTGCCAGCAGCCCTCCAGGGGGGTCCGGGCAGTTCTTC.

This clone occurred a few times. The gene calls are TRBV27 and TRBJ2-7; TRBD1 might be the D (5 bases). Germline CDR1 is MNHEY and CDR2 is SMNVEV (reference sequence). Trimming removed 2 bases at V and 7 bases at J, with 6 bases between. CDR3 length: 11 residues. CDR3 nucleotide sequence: TGTGCCAGCAGTTTAAAGGGGGAGCAGTACTTC. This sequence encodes CASSLKGEQYF.

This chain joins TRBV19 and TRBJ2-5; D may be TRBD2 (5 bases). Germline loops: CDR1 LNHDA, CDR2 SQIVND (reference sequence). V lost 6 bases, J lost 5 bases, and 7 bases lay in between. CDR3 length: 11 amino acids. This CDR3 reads CASRGVETQYF. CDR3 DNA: TGTGCCAGTAGGGGAGTGGAGACCCAGTACTTC.

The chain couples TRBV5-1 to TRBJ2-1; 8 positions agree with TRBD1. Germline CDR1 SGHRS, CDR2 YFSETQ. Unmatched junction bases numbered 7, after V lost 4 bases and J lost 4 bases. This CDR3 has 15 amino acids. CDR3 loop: CASSVGQDTYNEQFF. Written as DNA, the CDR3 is TGCGCCAGCAGCGTGGGACAGGATACGTACAATGAGCAGTTCTTC.

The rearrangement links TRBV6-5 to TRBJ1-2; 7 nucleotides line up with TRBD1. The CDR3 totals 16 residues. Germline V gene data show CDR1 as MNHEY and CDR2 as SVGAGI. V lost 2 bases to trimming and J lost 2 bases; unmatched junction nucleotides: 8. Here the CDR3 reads CASSYTGTVINYGYTF. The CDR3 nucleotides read TGTGCCAGCAGTTACACAGGGACAGTTATCAACTATGGCTACACCTTC.

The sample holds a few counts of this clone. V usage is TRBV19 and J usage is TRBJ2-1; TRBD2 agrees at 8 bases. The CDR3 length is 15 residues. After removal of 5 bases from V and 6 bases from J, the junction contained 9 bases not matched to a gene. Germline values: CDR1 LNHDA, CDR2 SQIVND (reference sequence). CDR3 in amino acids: CASSLGTSAGNEQFF. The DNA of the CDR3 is TGTGCCAGTAGTCTCGGGACTAGTGCAGGCAATGAGCAGTTCTTC.

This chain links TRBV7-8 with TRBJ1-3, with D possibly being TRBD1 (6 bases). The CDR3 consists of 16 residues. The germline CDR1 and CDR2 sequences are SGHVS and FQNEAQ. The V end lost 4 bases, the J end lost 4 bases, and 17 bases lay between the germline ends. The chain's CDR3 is CASSSRLPQGGNTIYF. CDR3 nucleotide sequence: TGTGCCAGCAGCTCGCGTCTGCCCCAGGGGGGAAACACCATATATTTT.

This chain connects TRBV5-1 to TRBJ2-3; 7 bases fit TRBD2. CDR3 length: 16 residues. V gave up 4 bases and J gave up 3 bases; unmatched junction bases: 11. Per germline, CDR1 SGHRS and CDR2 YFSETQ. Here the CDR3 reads CASSPHTGRGTDTQYF. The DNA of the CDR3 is TGCGCCAGCAGCCCCCACACGGGGCGGGGGACAGATACGCAGTATTTT.

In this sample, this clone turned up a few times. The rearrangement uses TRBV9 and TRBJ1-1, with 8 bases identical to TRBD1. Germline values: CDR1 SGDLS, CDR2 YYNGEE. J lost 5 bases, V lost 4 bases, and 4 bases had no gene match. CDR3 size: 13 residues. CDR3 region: CASSIDRGTEAFF. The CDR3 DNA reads TGTGCCAGCAGCATCGACAGGGGTACTGAAGCTTTCTTT.

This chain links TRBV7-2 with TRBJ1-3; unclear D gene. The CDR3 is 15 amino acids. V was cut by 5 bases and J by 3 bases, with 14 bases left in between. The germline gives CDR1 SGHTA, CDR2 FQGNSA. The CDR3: CASSRLAADGNTIYF. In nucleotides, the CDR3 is TGTGCCAGCAGCCGACTCGCGGCGGATGGAAACACCATATATTTT.

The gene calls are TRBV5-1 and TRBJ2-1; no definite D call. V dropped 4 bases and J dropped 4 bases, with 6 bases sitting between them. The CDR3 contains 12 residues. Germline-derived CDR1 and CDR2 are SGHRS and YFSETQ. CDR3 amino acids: CASSTRYNEQFF. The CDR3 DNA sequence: TGCGCCAGCAGCACGCGGTACAATGAGCAGTTCTTC.

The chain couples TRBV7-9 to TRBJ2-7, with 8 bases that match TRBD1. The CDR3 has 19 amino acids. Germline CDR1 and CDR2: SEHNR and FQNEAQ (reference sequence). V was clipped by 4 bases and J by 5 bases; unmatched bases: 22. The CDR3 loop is CASSSRATWVPQGANEQYF. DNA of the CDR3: TGTGCCAGCAGCTCCCGGGCCACCTGGGTACCGCAGGGGGCGAACGAGCAGTACTTC. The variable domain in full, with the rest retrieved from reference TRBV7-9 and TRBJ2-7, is DTGVSQNPRHKITKRGQNVTFRCDPISEHNRLYWYRQTLGQGPEFLTYFQNEAQLEKSRLLSDRFSAERPKGSFSTLEIQRTEQGDSAMYLCASSSRATWVPQGANEQYFGPGTRLTVT.

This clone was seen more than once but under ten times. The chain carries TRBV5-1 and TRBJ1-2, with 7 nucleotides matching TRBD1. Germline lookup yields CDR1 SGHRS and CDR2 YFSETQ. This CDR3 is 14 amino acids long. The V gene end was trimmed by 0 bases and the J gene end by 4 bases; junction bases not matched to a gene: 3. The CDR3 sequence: CASSLASGGYGYTF. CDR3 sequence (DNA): TGCGCCAGCAGCTTGGCCTCAGGGGGCTATGGCTACACCTTC.

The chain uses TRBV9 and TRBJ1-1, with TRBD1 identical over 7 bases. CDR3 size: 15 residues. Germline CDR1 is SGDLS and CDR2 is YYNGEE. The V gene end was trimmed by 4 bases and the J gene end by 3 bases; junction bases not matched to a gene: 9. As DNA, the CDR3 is TGTGCCAGCAGCAGACACAGGGGATGGGACACTGAAGCTTTCTTT. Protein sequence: CASSRHRGWDTEAFF.

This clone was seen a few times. The CDR3 reads CSVLLHSGHGGELFF. The CDR3 DNA reads TGCAGCGTCCTACTTCATTCCGGTCACGGCGGGGAGCTGTTTTTT. The V gene is TRBV29-1, the J gene TRBJ2-2; D unclear. The CDR3 totals 15 residues. Trimming cost V 6 bases and J 7 bases, with 21 bases left between them. The germline gives CDR1 SQVTM, CDR2 ANQGSEA.

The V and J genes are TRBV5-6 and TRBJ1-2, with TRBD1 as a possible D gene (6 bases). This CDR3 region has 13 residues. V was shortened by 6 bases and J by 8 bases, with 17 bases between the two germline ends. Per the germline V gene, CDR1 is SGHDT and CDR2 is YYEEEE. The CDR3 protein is CASIPGGLGGYTF. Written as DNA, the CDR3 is TGTGCCAGCATCCCGGGGGGGCTCGGAGGCTACACCTTC.

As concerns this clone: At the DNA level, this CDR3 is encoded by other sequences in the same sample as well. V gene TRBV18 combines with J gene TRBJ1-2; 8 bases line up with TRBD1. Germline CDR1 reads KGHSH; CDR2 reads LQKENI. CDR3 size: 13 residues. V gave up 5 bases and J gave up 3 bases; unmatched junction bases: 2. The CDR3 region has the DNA TGTGCCAGCTCATTGGGACAGGACTATGGCTACACCTTC. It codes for CASSLGQDYGYTF. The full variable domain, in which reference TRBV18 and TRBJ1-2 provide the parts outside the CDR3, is NAGVMQNPRHLVRRRGQEARLRCSPMKGHSHVYWYRQLPEEGLKFMVYLQKENIIDESGMPKERFSAEFPKEGPSILRIQQVVRGDSAAYFCASSLGQDYGYTFGSGTRLTVV.

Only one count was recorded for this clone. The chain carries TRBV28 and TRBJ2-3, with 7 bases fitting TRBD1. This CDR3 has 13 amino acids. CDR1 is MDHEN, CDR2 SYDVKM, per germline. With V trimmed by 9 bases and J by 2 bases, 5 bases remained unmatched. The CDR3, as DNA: TGTGCCAGTGGTGACAGGGCCACAGATACGCAGTATTTT. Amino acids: CASGDRATDTQYF.

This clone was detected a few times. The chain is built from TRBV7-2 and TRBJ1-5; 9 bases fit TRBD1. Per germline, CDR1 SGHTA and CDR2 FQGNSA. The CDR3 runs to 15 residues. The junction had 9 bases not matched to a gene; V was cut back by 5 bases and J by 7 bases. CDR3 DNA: TGTGCCAGCAGCGGGTCCGGGACAGGGTGGCAGCCCCAGCATTTT. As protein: CASSGSGTGWQPQHF.

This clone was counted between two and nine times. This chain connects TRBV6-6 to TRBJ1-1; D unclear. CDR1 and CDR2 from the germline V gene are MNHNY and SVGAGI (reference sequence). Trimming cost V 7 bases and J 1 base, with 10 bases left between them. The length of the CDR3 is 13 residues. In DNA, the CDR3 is TGTGCCAGCAAAACCCCGGGGAACACTGAAGCTTTCTTT. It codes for CASKTPGNTEAFF.